This is a list of T cell receptor beta chains from one sample in a study of blood T cell repertoires in COVID-19. Assay used: immunoSEQ multiplex PCR; TCRdb lists only in-frame clones, some missing. Of more than 250,000 clones listed, approximately 87% are singletons. Specimen: peripheral blood. The receptors originated from a man aged 60-69 years who had recovered from COVID-19. CDR3s include the opening cysteine and the closing phenylalanine or tryptophan. D genes are given only for firm matches. Not all rows give a size; the values are once, few, many and, for expanded clones, a class.

v_call,d_call,clone_size,j_call,cdr3_nt,cdr3_aa
TRBV6-6,NA,NA,TRBJ1-4,TGTGCCAGCAGTTACAACTTGGCAGGGAAAGAAAAACTGTTTTTT,CASSYNLAGKEKLFF
TRBV10-3,NA,NA,TRBJ2-3,TGTGCCATCAGTGAGCCGGGGACTGGAAACACAGATACGCAGTATTTT,CAISEPGTGNTDTQYF
TRBV6-6,NA,NA,TRBJ2-7,TGTGCCAGCGAGGACAGTAGCTACGAGCAGTACTTC,CASEDSSYEQYF
TRBV6-5,TRBD1,NA,TRBJ2-7,TGTGCCAGCAGGAGGACAGGGGGGTACGAGCAGTACTTC,CASRRTGGYEQYF
TRBV11-1,TRBD2,NA,TRBJ2-1,TGTGCCAGCAGCTTAGGCCTAGCGGGGGGCAAGTTCTTC,CASSLGLAGGKFF
TRBV10-2,TRBD2,NA,TRBJ2-3,TGCGCCAGCGGGGGGGACTCAAGATACACAGATACGCAGTATTTT,CASGGDSRYTDTQYF
TRBV6-5,NA,NA,TRBJ2-1,TGTGCCAGCAGTTACGTTGCGGGCAATGAGCAGTTCTTC,CASSYVAGNEQFF
TRBV5-1,NA,NA,TRBJ2-2,TGCGCCAGCAGCTTGGCGGGTACCACCGGGGAGCTGTTTTTT,CASSLAGTTGELFF
TRBV28,NA,NA,TRBJ1-5,TGTGCCAGCAGTTTTGGCACTCAGCCCCAGCATTTT,CASSFGTQPQHF
TRBV10-3,NA,NA,TRBJ2-3,TGTGCCATCACAAGGGGACTTAGCACAGATACGCAGTATTTT,CAITRGLSTDTQYF
TRBV12-3/TRBV12-4,NA,once,TRBJ1-1,TGTGCCAGCTCAACCGCAGGGGTCACTGAAGCTTTCTTT,CASSTAGVTEAFF
TRBV6-6,NA,NA,TRBJ2-3,TGTGCCAGCAGTTTAGGCGCGGGGCCTCACACAGATACGCAGTATTTT,CASSLGAGPHTDTQYF
TRBV4-1,TRBD1,NA,TRBJ2-3,TGCGCCAGCAGCCAACACTCCGGGACAGGGACCACAGATACGCAGTATTTT,CASSQHSGTGTTDTQYF
TRBV29-1,NA,NA,TRBJ2-5,TGCAGCGTTGGGGCAGCAGTCCAAGAGACCCAGTACTTC,CSVGAAVQETQYF
TRBV18,NA,NA,TRBJ2-2,TGTGCCAGCTCATCGACAGGTGGTGCCGGGGAGCTGTTTTTT,CASSSTGGAGELFF
TRBV7-3,TRBD2,NA,TRBJ2-2,TGTGCCAGCAGCTCGGCCGCGGGGGGAGACACCGGGGAGCTGTTTTTT,CASSSAAGGDTGELFF
TRBV6-5,NA,NA,TRBJ1-1,TGTGCCAGCAGTAGATACCGGGATTTTGAAGCTTTCTTT,CASSRYRDFEAFF
TRBV15,TRBD1,NA,TRBJ2-2,TGTGCCACCAGCAGTTACAGGGGGTCCGGGGAGCTGTTTTTT,CATSSYRGSGELFF
TRBV11-2,TRBD1,few,TRBJ1-1,TGTGCCAGCAGCTTAGTGGGACAGGGTAGCACTGAAGCTTTCTTT,CASSLVGQGSTEAFF
TRBV6-4,NA,NA,TRBJ2-2,TGTGCCAGCAGTCTTACCGGGACAAGCCCCACCGGGGAGCTGTTTTTT,CASSLTGTSPTGELFF
TRBV2,TRBD1,NA,TRBJ1-6,TGTGCCAGCAGTGGACAGGGGGCGAATTCACCCCTCCACTTT,CASSGQGANSPLHF
TRBV5-5,TRBD2,NA,TRBJ2-3,TGTGCCACATTACGGGGGGACGTAAGCACAGATACGCAGTATTTT,CATLRGDVSTDTQYF
TRBV6-2/TRBV6-3,TRBD2,NA,TRBJ2-2,TGTGCCAGCAGTTCCGGGACTAGCGGGGGCCCGAACACCGGGGAGCTGTTTTTT,CASSSGTSGGPNTGELFF
TRBV20-1,NA,many,TRBJ2-3,TGCAGTGCTTTTTTAGCAGATACGCAGTATTTT,CSAFLADTQYF
TRBV18,TRBD1,NA,TRBJ1-5,TGTGCCAGCTCACCGCTTCCCGGACAGGGGAAAAATCAGCCCCAGCATTTT,CASSPLPGQGKNQPQHF
TRBV9,NA,once,TRBJ2-2,TGTGCCAGCAGCCCCACGACTAGCACCGGGGAGCTGTTTTTT,CASSPTTSTGELFF
TRBV2,NA,NA,TRBJ1-1,TGTGCCAGCAGTGAAGCGCTTGTGGGGGGATCCACTGAAGCTTTCTTT,CASSEALVGGSTEAFF
TRBV10-3,NA,NA,TRBJ2-1,TGTGCCATCAGTGAGTCGATGAGCAGGAATGAGCAGTTCTTC,CAISESMSRNEQFF
TRBV4-1,NA,NA,TRBJ1-5,TGCGCCAGCAGCGGACTCGGGGTGTACCAGCCCCAGCATTTT,CASSGLGVYQPQHF
TRBV6-5,TRBD1,NA,TRBJ2-5,TGTGCCAGCAGTTACGGACAGGGGGCGCGGGAGACCCAGTACTTC,CASSYGQGARETQYF
TRBV10-3,TRBD2,NA,TRBJ2-7,TGTGCCATCAGTGTATCCGGGACTAGCGACGAGCAGTACTTC,CAISVSGTSDEQYF